This note documents a single TCR beta chain sequence. The antigen remains unidentified. The data were produced by immunoSEQ multiplex PCR, yet TCRdb's version contains in-frame clones alone and is incomplete. The profile shows 25,000 to 30,000 clones, 85% of them singletons. Germline lookup yields CDR1 MNHNS and CDR2 SASEGT. Trimming left V 1 base short and J 10 bases short, with 13 bases between. CDR3 length: 13 amino acids. The data derive from a study of tissue T cells after allogeneic stem cell transplantation. Overall study: Where cell numbers permitted, CD3+ T cells were sorted from preserved blood and marrow.

Overall study findings and caveats: Few T cell clones were shared across patients, but motif clusters showed tissue-specific shared signatures.

The chain combines TRBV6-1 with TRBJ1-1; D is unclear. The source was blood, collected before transplantation. The TCR comes from a woman aged 18 to 55 who later had graft-versus-host disease after an allogeneic stem cell transplant. CDR3 loop: CASSEGGFWRAFF. The CDR3 DNA follows: TGTGCCAGCAGTGAAGGCGGGTTTTGGAGAGCTTTCTTT.